The 12 T cell receptor beta chains in this list originate from one sample, sequenced in a study of blood T cells in healthy people across ages. Primed by a sample-barcoded 5' primer and a J-beta primer mix, a second PCR proceeded for about 6 to 12 cycles. TCRdb ran MiXCR on the 5' RACE reads and lists one entry per CDR3 protein. The sample carries approximately 880,000 distinct CDR3 sequences, 48% recorded once. The specimen sequenced was blood. These receptors originate from a man in his thirties or forties in good health.

The rearrangement joins TRBV9 to TRBJ2-5; TRBD1 aligns across 7 bases. V trimming: 4 bases; J trimming: 7 bases; junction bases outside the gene matches: 7. Germline V gene sequence: CDR1 SGDLS, CDR2 YYNGEE. CDR3 length: 13 amino acids. The CDR3 loop is CASSPSGGSTQYF. The CDR3 DNA reads TGTGCCAGCAGCCCTTCAGGGGGTTCGACCCAGTACTTC.

The chain employs TRBV18 and TRBJ2-7; D is unclear. V dropped 5 bases and J dropped 4 bases, with 9 bases sitting between them. This CDR3 has 12 amino acids. Germline CDR1 is KGHSH and CDR2 is LQKENI. CDR3 DNA sequence: TGTGCCAGCTCATCAGACACATACGAGCAGTACTTC. Translation gives CASSSDTYEQYF. The whole variable domain, filled in from reference TRBV18 and TRBJ2-7, reads NAGVMQNPRHLVRRRGQEARLRCSPMKGHSHVYWYRQLPEEGLKFMVYLQKENIIDESGMPKERFSAEFPKEGPSILRIQQVVRGDSAAYFCASSSDTYEQYFGPGTRLTVT.

V usage is TRBV27 and J usage is TRBJ2-7; D might be TRBD1 (6 bases). The CDR3 runs 15 residues. Between the trimmed V and J ends, which lost 2 bases and 4 bases, there was a span of 15 bases. Germline assignment: CDR1 MNHEY and CDR2 SMNVEV (reference sequence). The CDR3 nucleotides read TGTGCCAGCAGTTTAGGGGCAGGGGCAGGGTACGAGCAGTACTTC. This sequence encodes CASSLGAGAGYEQYF.

This clonotype was found a few times. The chain couples TRBV20-1 to TRBJ2-5; possibly TRBD1 for D (6 bases). This CDR3 has 14 amino acids. Germline V gives CDR1 DFQATT, CDR2 SNEGSKA (reference sequence). The V end was cut by 2 bases, the J end by 1 base, with 11 bases between. CDR3 in DNA: TGCAGTGCTAGAAAACAACAGGGCCAAGAGACCCAGTACTTC. This sequence encodes CSARKQQGQETQYF.

This chain links TRBV3-1 with TRBJ2-6; D is unclear. The ends were cut back, 8 bases at V and 4 bases at J, with 9 bases in the middle. From germline, CDR1 is LGHDT and CDR2 YNNKEL (reference sequence). The CDR3 runs 13 residues. This CDR3 is CASLNAGANVLTF. CDR3 in DNA: TGTGCCAGCCTAAACGCCGGGGCCAACGTCCTGACTTTC.

Only a few counts were recorded for this clonotype. The V call is TRBV11-2, the J call TRBJ2-7; tentatively, D is TRBD2 (5 bases). Germline CDR1 and CDR2: SGHAT and FQNNGV. CDR3 size: 14 residues. Trimming took off 5 bases at V and 6 bases at J, with 17 bases between the two ends. CDR3 DNA: TGTGCCAGCAGCGTGGGGTTGAGGGATTGCGAGCAGTACTTC. Protein product: CASSVGLRDCEQYF.

The chain joins TRBV3-1 to TRBJ2-5; 8 nucleotides align to TRBD2. V trimming: 3 bases; J trimming: 11 bases; junction bases outside the gene matches: 8. Germline values: CDR1 LGHDT, CDR2 YNNKEL (reference sequence). CDR3 size: 13 residues. The CDR3 DNA reads as TGTGCCAGCAGCCAGGGGACTAGAACAGAGCAGTACTTC. It is translated as CASSQGTRTEQYF.

This clonotype was observed at least ten times. This chain uses TRBV7-2 with TRBJ2-5, with D tentatively TRBD2 (6 bases). The CDR3 is 14 residues long. Germline CDR1 is SGHTA and CDR2 is FQGNSA. V was clipped by 2 bases and J by 0 bases, with 7 bases between them. DNA of the CDR3: TGTGCCAGCAGCTTAAAGCGGGACCAAGAGACCCAGTACTTC. Residues: CASSLKRDQETQYF.

J is TRBJ2-4 and V is TRBV7-2, with TRBD1 matching 9 bases. With the DNA end fitting TRBJ2-7 better, the J assignment may be wrong. CDR1 SGHTA and CDR2 FQGNSA come from the germline V gene. CDR3 size: 15 residues. CDR3 in DNA: TGTGCCAGCAGCAACCGGGACAGGGCGTCTTACGAGCAGTACTTC. Its protein is CASSNRDRASYEQYF.

This chain uses TRBV29-1 with TRBJ1-1; D call uncertain. The CDR3 covers 11 residues. V was pared by 7 bases and J by 4 bases, with 10 bases between. Germline CDR1 and CDR2: SQVTM and ANQGSEA. The chain's CDR3 is CSATASTEAFF. CDR3 coding DNA: TGCAGCGCCACGGCGAGCACTGAAGCTTTCTTT.

This clonotype was seen more than once but under ten times. The gene calls are TRBV3-1 and TRBJ2-7; D is perhaps TRBD2 (5 bases). CDR3 size: 12 residues. In germline, CDR1 is LGHDT, CDR2 YNNKEL (reference sequence). Trimming stripped 0 bases from V and 9 bases from J, with 9 bases between. The CDR3 DNA sequence: TGTGCCAGCAGCCAAGATCGGCGGGCGCAGTACTTC. Translated, it gives CASSQDRRAQYF.

This clonotype has only a few counts. The genes are TRBV5-1 and TRBJ1-4; D remains ambiguous. Per the germline V gene, CDR1 is SGHRS and CDR2 is YFSETQ. The V end lost 5 bases, the J end lost 4 bases, and 12 bases lay between the germline ends. There are 14 residues in the CDR3. This CDR3 is CASSPRPGNEKLFF. In DNA, the CDR3 is TGCGCCAGCAGTCCGAGGCCGGGTAATGAAAAACTGTTTTTT.